This passage covers 24 T cell receptor beta chains from one sample sequenced in a study of blood T cell repertoires in COVID-19. TCRdb's copy holds only in-frame clones and misses some; the assay was immunoSEQ multiplex PCR. The sample lists tens of thousands of clones; 65% to 85% were seen once. Sequencing input: peripheral blood. The receptors were gathered from a human donor in a cohort sampled during active COVID-19.

As concerns this clone: The conserved phenylalanine or tryptophan normally closing the CDR3 is absent here, so this likely arose from a read error. The DNA is omitted, as the CDR3 cannot be located on it reliably, and the CDR3 follows TCRdb's listing. J is TRBJ1-1 and V is TRBV3-1 (or the pseudogene TRBV3-2); the tabulated D call, TRBD1, remains unverified against the DNA. CDR1 and CDR2 (germline): LGHDT, YNNKEL (reference sequence). The CDR3 comprises 13 residues, both ends counted. The CDR3 spells CASSFGQGTPFSL.

The CDR3 protein is CASSPSGGDQETQYF. CDR3 sequence (DNA): TGTGCCAGCAGCCCTAGCGGGGGGGACCAAGAGACCCAGTACTTC. The chain has TRBV27 and TRBJ2-5; the match to TRBD2 covers 12 bases. The germline V gene has CDR1 MNHEY and CDR2 SMNVEV (reference sequence). This CDR3 spans 15 amino acids. After removal of 6 bases from V and 0 bases from J, the junction contained 2 bases not matched to a gene.

This chain joins TRBV10-3 and TRBJ2-7; 8 nucleotides agree with TRBD1. Per the germline V gene, CDR1 is ENHRY and CDR2 is SYGVKD. J lost 3 bases, V lost 6 bases, and 4 bases had no gene match. The CDR3 spans 13 residues. The CDR3, as DNA: TGTGCCATCAGGGGACAGGAGATCTACGAGCAGTACTTC. As protein: CAIRGQEIYEQYF.

This chain uses TRBV24-1 with TRBJ2-7; a possible D gene is TRBD2 (6 bases). In germline, CDR1 is KGHDR, CDR2 SFDVKD. V lost 6 bases and J 5 bases, leaving 13 bases between the germline ends. The CDR3 runs 13 residues. CDR3 amino acids: CATSLDGGDEQYF. The CDR3 DNA reads as TGTGCCACCAGTCTTGACGGCGGGGACGAGCAGTACTTC.

This chain connects TRBV6-5 to TRBJ2-1; maybe TRBD2 (7 bases). Germline CDR1 MNHEY, CDR2 SVGAGI. Trimming removed 0 bases at V and 7 bases at J, with 13 bases between. CDR3 size: 15 residues. The DNA for the CDR3 is TGTGCCAGCAGTTACTCGATTCGGGGGGCTAATGAGCAGTTCTTC. Protein sequence: CASSYSIRGANEQFF.

The chain uses TRBV27 and TRBJ2-7; 8 nucleotides align to TRBD1. Germline loops: CDR1 MNHEY, CDR2 SMNVEV (reference sequence). The CDR3 runs to 13 residues. Trimming removed 6 bases from V and 3 bases from J; junction bases left unmatched: 4. In DNA form, the CDR3 reads TGTGCCAGCAGCCGGGACAGGCACTACGAGCAGTACTTC. Its protein is CASSRDRHYEQYF.

The J gene is TRBJ2-3, the V gene TRBV12-3 or TRBV12-4; D uncertain. CDR3 length: 11 residues. V dropped 3 bases and J dropped 6 bases, with 4 bases sitting between them. The CDR3 sequence: CASSFLDTQYF. In DNA, the CDR3 is TGTGCCAGCAGTTTCTTGGATACGCAGTATTTT.

This clone has a single count. V and J are TRBV19 and TRBJ2-7, with a weak D call TRBD2 (6 bases). Trimming removed 3 bases at V and 3 bases at J, with 12 bases between. Germline CDR1 is LNHDA and CDR2 is SQIVND (reference sequence). The CDR3 has 14 amino acids. The CDR3 is CASSIRRGDYEQYF. CDR3 coding DNA: TGTGCCAGTAGTATTAGGAGGGGAGACTACGAGCAGTACTTC.

This clone has only a few counts. The chain recombines TRBV19 with TRBJ2-7, with a tentative D call TRBD2 (6 bases). The CDR3 contains 14 residues. Looked up from germline, CDR1 is LNHDA and CDR2 is SQIVND (reference sequence). Trimming cost V 7 bases and J 2 bases, with 15 bases left between them. The DNA of the CDR3 is TGTGCCAGTAAGGGGCGGACTACTGCCTACGAGCAGTACTTC. Amino acid sequence: CASKGRTTAYEQYF. Looking up the rest from reference TRBV19 and TRBJ2-7 gives the full variable domain: DGGITQSPKYLFRKEGQNVTLSCEQNLNHDAMYWYRQDPGQGLRLIYYSQIVNDFQKGDIAEGYSVSREKKESFPLTVTSAQKNPTAFYLCASKGRTTAYEQYFGPGTRLTVT.

The chain is built from TRBV30 and TRBJ1-2; D call uncertain. V lost 4 bases, J lost 4 bases, and 13 bases lay in between. The CDR3 contains 13 residues. Germline V gene sequence: CDR1 GTSNPN, CDR2 SVGIG (reference sequence). The CDR3 region is CAWKEVPLYGYTF. CDR3 nucleotide sequence: TGTGCCTGGAAGGAGGTGCCACTCTATGGCTACACCTTC.

The chain combines TRBV9 with TRBJ2-3; TRBD1 is a possible D gene (6 bases). Germline V gene lookup returns CDR1 SGDLS and CDR2 YYNGEE. Trimming left V 1 base short and J 3 bases short, with 12 bases between. The CDR3 has 15 residues. The CDR3 loop is CASSVSPQGTDTQYF. CDR3 coding DNA: TGTGCCAGCAGCGTATCCCCACAGGGTACAGATACGCAGTATTTT. Looking up the rest from reference TRBV9 and TRBJ2-3 gives the full variable domain: DSGVTQTPKHLITATGQRVTLRCSPRSGDLSVYWYQQSLDQGLQFLIQYYNGEERAKGNILERFSAQQFPDLHSELNLSSLELGDSALYFCASSVSPQGTDTQYFGPGTRLTVL.

The V call is TRBV11-2, the J call TRBJ1-2; TRBD1 matches 7 bases. V lost 4 bases, J lost 8 bases, and 13 bases stayed unmatched. Germline values: CDR1 SGHAT, CDR2 FQNNGV. This CDR3 is built from 15 residues. This CDR3 is CASSSSGGLVGGYTF. CDR3 DNA: TGTGCCAGCAGCTCTTCAGGGGGGTTGGTCGGAGGCTACACCTTC.

The chain employs TRBV24-1 and TRBJ2-1; tentatively, D is TRBD1 (5 bases). Trimming removed 3 bases from V and 4 bases from J, with 12 bases in between. The CDR3 extends over 15 amino acids. CDR1 is KGHDR, CDR2 SFDVKD, per germline. The CDR3: CATSDSQGDYNEQFF. In DNA form, the CDR3 reads TGTGCCACCAGTGATAGCCAAGGGGATTACAATGAGCAGTTCTTC.

The rearrangement links TRBV15 to TRBJ1-4; no clear D. V was pared by 5 bases and J by 3 bases, with 13 bases between. CDR3 length: 15 amino acids. Germline values: CDR1 LNHNV, CDR2 YYDKDF (reference sequence). CDR3 sequence: CATSRRGGANEKLFF. CDR3 bases: TGTGCCACCAGCCGGCGAGGTGGAGCTAATGAAAAACTGTTTTTT.

This rearrangement joins TRBV19 to TRBJ1-1, with D possibly TRBD1 on 6 matching bases. CDR1 and CDR2 from the germline V gene are LNHDA and SQIVND (reference sequence). The CDR3 is 15 amino acids. The ends were cut back, 5 bases at V and 0 bases at J, with 13 bases in the middle. CDR3: CASSLTDRMNTEAFF. The DNA for the CDR3 is TGTGCCAGTAGTTTAACAGACAGGATGAACACTGAAGCTTTCTTT.

The genes are TRBV6-6 and TRBJ2-5, with 7 bases that match TRBD1. Per germline, CDR1 MNHNY and CDR2 SVGAGI (reference sequence). The length of the CDR3 is 15 residues. The V segment lost 7 bases and the J segment 4 bases; nucleotides outside the gene matches: 12. The CDR3 protein is CASTLKKGAGETQYF. The DNA of the CDR3 is TGTGCCAGCACCCTGAAGAAGGGGGCGGGAGAGACCCAGTACTTC.

This clone was seen a single time. This chain joins TRBV27 and TRBJ2-7; D might be TRBD1 (6 bases). The CDR3 has 13 amino acids. Looked up from germline, CDR1 is MNHEY and CDR2 is SMNVEV (reference sequence). V dropped 5 bases and J dropped 3 bases, with 11 bases sitting between them. The CDR3 DNA reads as TGTGCCAGCAGTCATAAACAGGGCTACGAGCAGTACTTC. Protein sequence: CASSHKQGYEQYF.

The chain links TRBV6-1 to TRBJ2-1, with 11 bases matching TRBD1. V was clipped by 1 base and J by 10 bases; unmatched bases: 6. Germline CDR1 and CDR2: MNHNS and SASEGT. The CDR3 is made up of 15 amino acids. CDR3 DNA sequence: TGTGCCAGCAGTGAAGTCTGGACAGGGGGCGGGGAGCAGTTCTTC. Protein: CASSEVWTGGGEQFF.

The rearrangement uses TRBV19 and TRBJ1-5; TRBD1 might be the D (6 bases). This CDR3 contains 15 residues. Germline-derived CDR1 and CDR2 are LNHDA and SQIVND (reference sequence). With 5 bases removed from V and 0 bases from J, the gap between germline ends came to 11 bases. The CDR3 spells CASSVQGYSNQPQHF. The CDR3 DNA is TGTGCCAGTAGTGTGCAGGGGTATAGCAATCAGCCCCAGCATTTT.

The chain uses TRBV4-1 and TRBJ1-4; 11 nucleotides agree with TRBD1. This CDR3 contains 16 residues. CDR1 and CDR2 (germline): MGHRA, YSYEKL. J was trimmed by 7 bases and V by 1 base; bases with no gene match: 5. The CDR3 DNA sequence: TGCGCCAGCAGCCAAGTGGGGGGACAGGGGGGTGAAAAACTGTTTTTT. It translates to CASSQVGGQGGEKLFF.

This chain connects TRBV19 to TRBJ2-3; TRBD1 might be the D (5 bases). CDR1 and CDR2 from the germline V gene are LNHDA and SQIVND (reference sequence). V lost 7 bases and J 2 bases, leaving 13 bases between the germline ends. CDR3 length: 14 amino acids. The CDR3 nucleotides read TGTGCCAGTACCCTAGACAGCCTCACAGATACGCAGTATTTT. Translation: CASTLDSLTDTQYF.

The count of this clone is one. V gene TRBV11-3 combines with J gene TRBJ2-7; 7 bases line up with TRBD2. The trim removed 5 bases at V and 5 bases at J, leaving 9 bases unmatched. The CDR3 covers 14 residues. CDR1 is SGHNT, CDR2 YENEEA, per germline. CDR3 residues: CASSQRGTSDEQYF. The CDR3 DNA sequence: TGTGCCAGCAGCCAGAGGGGAACTAGCGACGAGCAGTACTTC. The full variable domain, completed using reference TRBV11-3 and TRBJ2-7, is EAGVVQSPRYKIIEKKQPVAFWCNPISGHNTLYWYLQNLGQGPELLIRYENEEAVDDSQLPKDRFSAERLKGVDSTLKIQPAELGDSAVYLCASSQRGTSDEQYFGPGTRLTVT.

Here the CDR3 reads CASSPLAGGTTDTQYF. The CDR3 DNA reads TGTGCCAGCAGCCCACTAGCGGGGGGGACCACAGATACGCAGTATTTT. The chain uses TRBV7-8 and TRBJ2-3; 13 bases line up with TRBD2. Germline lookup yields CDR1 SGHVS and CDR2 FQNEAQ. V lost 5 bases to trimming and J lost 2 bases; unmatched junction nucleotides: 4. This CDR3 has 16 residues.

This clone was seen a single time. The chain links TRBV7-2 to TRBJ1-4, with D unclear. CDR1 is SGHTA, CDR2 FQGNSA, per germline. This CDR3 has 14 amino acids. The germline V and J ends were trimmed by 1 base and 7 bases, with 10 bases remaining between them. This CDR3 is CASSLGGASEKLFF. The CDR3, as DNA: TGTGCCAGCAGCTTAGGGGGAGCTTCTGAAAAACTGTTTTTT.